This T cell receptor beta chain was identified in a study of CD8 T cells in Susac syndrome. The RNA, about 0.45 to 1 ug, was put through reverse transcription using random hexamers. TCRdb reanalysed the immunoSEQ multiplex PCR reads using MiXCR and keeps one entry per CDR3 protein. The data contain about 440,000 distinct CDR3 sequences, more than 80% of them seen just once; the ten biggest clones take up under 0.15%. The CDR3 loop spans 13 amino acids. CDR1 DFQATT and CDR2 SNEGSKA come from the germline V gene (reference sequence). Trimming removed 1 base from V and 0 bases from J, with 6 bases in between.

The rearrangement links TRBV20-1 to TRBJ1-2; D is ambiguous. Material: CD8+ T cells from PBMCs. The sequence was collected from a human donor with multiple sclerosis. The CDR3 protein is CSARARTNYGYTF. The CDR3 DNA sequence: TGCAGTGCTAGAGCTCGTACTAACTATGGCTACACCTTC.